This TCR beta chain was recorded in a study of shared clonotypes between healthy human individuals. As for the study in general: Per donor, three plates held CD4 naive cells, three held CD4 memory, two held CD8 naive and one held CD8 memory.

J gave up 6 bases and V 6 bases, and 10 bases lay outside the gene matches. CDR1 and CDR2 from the germline V gene are KGHSH and LQKENI. CDR3 length: 14 residues. From CD4+ cells came CD45RA+ naive and CD45RA-negative memory subsets. The DNA input per sorted-subset replicate PCR was about 0.2 ug, corresponding to some 30,000 T cell genomes. Here immunoSEQ multiplex PCR was the method, and the copy in TCRdb shows in-frame clones only, minus some. Of fewer than 400,000 clones in the sample, around 67% were seen once. V and J are TRBV18 and TRBJ2-5, with 7 bases that match TRBD1. The TCR comes from a man younger than 40 in good health. The source material was memory CD4+ T cells sorted from blood. Indicated subset: CD45RA-negative fraction. Written as DNA, the CDR3 is TGTGCCAGCTCCAACGACCGACAGGGCCAGACCCAGTACTTC. Translation: CASSNDRQGQTQYF.